This T cell receptor beta chain was profiled in a study of blood T cell repertoires in COVID-19. Study in general: The United States, Italy and Spain supplied acute and convalescent COVID-19 samples. T cells, B-cell-depleted T cells, or PBMCs provided the cDNA or gDNA that served as material.

V was trimmed by 2 bases and J by 4 bases, leaving 13 bases between them. CDR3 length equals 14 residues. Per the germline V gene, CDR1 is SGHRS and CDR2 is YFSETQ. Original handling: Amplification of reference gene primers was used by the study to estimate nucleated cell counts. Some clones are missing from TCRdb's copy, which holds only in-frame ones; the method was immunoSEQ multiplex PCR. The V and J calls and clone size were taken over from that table, and D and trimming were inferred from the DNA. The sample has around 200,000 clones, approximately 86% seen once. The chain joins TRBV5-1 to TRBJ2-7, with a weak D call TRBD1 (6 bases). Sequencing was done on a sample of peripheral blood. The sequence was obtained from a middle-aged man with active or convalescent COVID-19. The CDR3 sequence is CASSFQGLEYEQYF. The CDR3 coding sequence is TGCGCCAGCAGCTTCCAGGGGTTGGAATACGAGCAGTACTTC.